These T cell receptor beta chains were read from a single sample in a study of T cells in Graves' hyperthyroidism and ophthalmopathy. MiXCR, run by TCRdb on the multiplex PCR reads, gives a single entry per CDR3 protein. The data hold approximately 360,000 distinct CDR3 sequences, with around a sixth observed a single time. Sequenced sample: blood. Receptors were obtained from a young woman with Graves' hyperthyroidism that later progressed to Graves' ophthalmopathy. Both conserved end residues are part of each CDR3. The order of the fields is J gene, D gene, clone size, V gene, CDR3 DNA, CDR3 protein. A D gene is named only where the DNA matches it firmly. Where a row states a size, it is once, few, many or the class of an expanded clone; other rows omit it.

TRBJ2-1 | NA | NA | TRBV5-5 | TGTGCCAGCAGCTCCCCTGACAACTGGTACTCCTACAATGGGCAGTTCTTC | CASSSPDNWYSYNGQFF
TRBJ2-1 | NA | many | TRBV2 | TGTGCCAGCCAGCGCAGGTGGAATGAGCAGTTCTTC | CASQRRWNEQFF
TRBJ1-2 | NA | many | TRBV2 | TGTGCCAGCAGTGCGGACCCCGGGGGCTATGGCTACACCTTC | CASSADPGGYGYTF
TRBJ2-3 | TRBD2 | few | TRBV24-1 | TGTGCCGTGGGGCTAGCGGGACCTAGCACAGATACGCAGTATTTT | CAVGLAGPSTDTQYF
TRBJ2-2 | TRBD2 | NA | TRBV19 | TGTGCCAGTAGTAGTGCGGGAGGGCCTAGCGGGGAGCTGTTTTTT | CASSSAGGPSGELFF
TRBJ2-1 | NA | NA | TRBV6-2/TRBV6-3 | TGTGCCAGCAGTAGGAACACTTGGTCCTACAATGAGCAGTTCTTC | CASSRNTWSYNEQFF
TRBJ2-7 | TRBD1 | many | TRBV12-3/TRBV12-4 | TGTGCCAGCAGCCCCCTCCCGGGACAGGGTGCGGTAGGGCAGTACTTC | CASSPLPGQGAVGQYF
TRBJ1-5 | TRBD1 | many | TRBV20-1 | TGCAGTGCTAGCCCGACAGGGCTGCTCAATCAGCCCCAGCATTTT | CSASPTGLLNQPQHF
TRBJ2-2 | NA | many | TRBV12-3/TRBV12-4 | TGTGCCAGCAGTTTAATCCCGCTCGACAAGGGTAACACCGGGGAGCTGTTTTTT | CASSLIPLDKGNTGELFF
TRBJ2-1 | NA | many | TRBV6-1 | TGTGCCAGCAGTGGCCGGGACGCATCTCCCAATGAGCAGTTCTTC | CASSGRDASPNEQFF
TRBJ2-1 | NA | many | TRBV20-1 | TGCAGTGCTAGGCCCGGAAAATACTACAATGAGCAGTTCTTC | CSARPGKYYNEQFF
TRBJ2-3 | TRBD1 | few | TRBV18 | TGTGCCAGCTCACCATATGGGACAGGGATTGGGTTATACACAGATACGCAGTATTTT | CASSPYGTGIGLYTDTQYF
TRBJ2-3 | TRBD1 | many | TRBV27 | TGTGCCAGCAGTTTATCTGGCAGGGGGCTCGCAGATACGCAGTATTTT | CASSLSGRGLADTQYF
TRBJ2-3 | TRBD2 | once | TRBV20-1 | TGCAGTGCTTTTCCTCAGGTGGCTAGCGGGGGATTCGAGACAGATACGCAGTATTTT | CSAFPQVASGGFETDTQYF
TRBJ2-3 | TRBD1 | NA | TRBV24-1 | TGTGCCACCAGTGATTTGACAGGGGGAAGCACAGATACGCAGTATTTT | CATSDLTGGSTDTQYF
TRBJ2-6 | NA | NA | TRBV20-1 | TGCAGTGCTAGAGCCCTCGAGACAGGCACCTCTGGGGCCAACGGCCTGACTTTC | CSARALETGTSGANGLTF
TRBJ1-1 | NA | many | TRBV15 | TGTGCCACCAGTTGGGACGTTAACACTGAAGCTTTCTTT | CATSWDVNTEAFF
TRBJ1-5 | NA | NA | TRBV19 | TGTGCCAGTAGACAAACAGGCCCCAGTAGCAATCAGCCCCAGCATTTT | CASRQTGPSSNQPQHF
TRBJ2-1 | TRBD1 | many | TRBV28 | TGTGCCAGCAGTGAGGGACAGGGGATGACGGGCGTCTTC | CASSEGQGMTGVF
TRBJ2-7 | NA | NA | TRBV5-4 | TGTGCCAGCAGCTTGCGGTCGGAGGGCGACTACGAGCAGTACTTC | CASSLRSEGDYEQYF
TRBJ2-1 | TRBD1 | NA | TRBV6-2/TRBV6-3 | TGTGCCAGCAGAGGGGGCGACAATGAGCAGTTCTTC | CASRGGDNEQFF